This T cell receptor beta chain is drawn from a study of blood T cells in healthy people across ages. General study points: Researchers judged that diversity estimates from one million T cells fell short of true values. A strong correlation was seen between TCR beta diversity and naive T cell percentage.

Regarding this clonotype: The antigen is undetermined.

Germline CDR1 MNHEY, CDR2 SMNVEV (reference sequence). V gave up 5 bases and J gave up 4 bases, with 10 bases separating them. This CDR3 has 13 amino acids. A sample-barcoded 5' primer and a J-beta primer mix were used in a second PCR of roughly 7 to 11 cycles. At least 3 million CDR3-containing paired-end reads were obtained per sample. TCRdb redid the calling of the 5' RACE reads with MiXCR, one entry per CDR3 protein. The data hold 800,000 or so distinct CDR3 sequences, with more than 35% observed a single time. The V and J genes are TRBV27 and TRBJ2-3; unclear D gene. Material for sequencing was blood. The sequence came from a man older than 75 in good health. The CDR3 loop reads CASSVHSPDTQYF. The CDR3 nucleotides read TGTGCCAGCAGTGTTCATAGCCCAGATACGCAGTATTTT.